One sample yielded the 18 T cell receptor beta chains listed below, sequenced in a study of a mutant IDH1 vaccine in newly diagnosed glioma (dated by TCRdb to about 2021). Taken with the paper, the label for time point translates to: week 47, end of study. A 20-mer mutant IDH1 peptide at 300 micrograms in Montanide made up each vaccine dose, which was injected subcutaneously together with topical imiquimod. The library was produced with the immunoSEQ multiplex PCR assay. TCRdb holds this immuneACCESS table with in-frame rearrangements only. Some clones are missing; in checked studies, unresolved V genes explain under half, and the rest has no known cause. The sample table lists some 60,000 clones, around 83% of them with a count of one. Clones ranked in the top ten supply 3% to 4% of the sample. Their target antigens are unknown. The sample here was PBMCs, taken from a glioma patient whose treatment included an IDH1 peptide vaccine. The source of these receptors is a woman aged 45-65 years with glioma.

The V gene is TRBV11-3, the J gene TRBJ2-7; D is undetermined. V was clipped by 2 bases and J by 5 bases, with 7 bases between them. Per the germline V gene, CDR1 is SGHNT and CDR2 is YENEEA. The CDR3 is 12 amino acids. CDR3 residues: CASSLQANEQYF. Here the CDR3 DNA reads TGTGCCAGCAGCTTACAGGCAAACGAGCAGTACTTC.

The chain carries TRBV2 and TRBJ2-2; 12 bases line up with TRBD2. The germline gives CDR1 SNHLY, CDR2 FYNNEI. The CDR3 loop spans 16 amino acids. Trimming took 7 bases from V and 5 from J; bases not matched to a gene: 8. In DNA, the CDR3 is TGTGCCAGCACTCCGGGACTAGCGGGCGCTACCGGGGAGCTGTTTTTT. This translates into CASTPGLAGATGELFF.

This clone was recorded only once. This CDR3 is CASSLRDRGSYEQYF. CDR3 in DNA: TGCGCCAGCAGCTTAAGGGACAGGGGGTCCTACGAGCAGTACTTC. The V gene is TRBV5-1, the J gene TRBJ2-7; 11 nucleotides match TRBD1. CDR3 length equals 15 residues. Germline V gene lookup returns CDR1 SGHRS and CDR2 YFSETQ. The junction had 2 bases not matched to a gene; V was cut back by 2 bases and J by 1 base.

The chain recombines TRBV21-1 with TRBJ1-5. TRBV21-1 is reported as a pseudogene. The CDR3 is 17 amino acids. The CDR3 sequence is CASSKAVQRRRNQPQHF. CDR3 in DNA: TGTGCCAGCAGCAAAGCGGTACAGAGGAGGCGGAATCAGCCCCAGCATTTT.

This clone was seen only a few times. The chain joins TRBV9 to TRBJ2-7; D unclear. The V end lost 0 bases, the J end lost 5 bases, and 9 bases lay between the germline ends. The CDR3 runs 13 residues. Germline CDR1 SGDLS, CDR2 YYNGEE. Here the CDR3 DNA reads TGTGCCAGCAGCGTAGGGACGTCGGACGAGCAGTACTTC. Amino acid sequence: CASSVGTSDEQYF.

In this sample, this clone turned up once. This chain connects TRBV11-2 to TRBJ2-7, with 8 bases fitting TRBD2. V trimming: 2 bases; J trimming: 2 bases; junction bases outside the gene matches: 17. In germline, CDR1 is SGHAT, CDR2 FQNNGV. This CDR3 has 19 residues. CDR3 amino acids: CASSLSSPGYSGIPYEQYF. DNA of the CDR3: TGTGCCAGCAGCTTAAGTAGCCCGGGTTATAGCGGGATCCCCTACGAGCAGTACTTC.

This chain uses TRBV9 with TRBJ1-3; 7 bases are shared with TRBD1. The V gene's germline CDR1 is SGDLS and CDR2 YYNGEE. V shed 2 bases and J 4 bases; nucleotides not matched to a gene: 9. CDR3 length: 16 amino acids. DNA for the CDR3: TGTGCCAGCAGCGTCTCGACAGGGTCTTACGGAAACACCATATATTTT. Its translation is CASSVSTGSYGNTIYF. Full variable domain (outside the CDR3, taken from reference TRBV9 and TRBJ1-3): DSGVTQTPKHLITATGQRVTLRCSPRSGDLSVYWYQQSLDQGLQFLIQYYNGEERAKGNILERFSAQQFPDLHSELNLSSLELGDSALYFCASSVSTGSYGNTIYFGEGSWLTVV.

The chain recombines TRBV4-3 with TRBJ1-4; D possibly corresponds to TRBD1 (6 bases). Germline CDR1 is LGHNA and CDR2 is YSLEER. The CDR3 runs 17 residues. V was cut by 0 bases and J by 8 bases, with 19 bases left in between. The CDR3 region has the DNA TGCGCCAGCAGCCAAGAACGGTGGGCGGGGGCGTACGAAAAACTGTTTTTT. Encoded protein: CASSQERWAGAYEKLFF.

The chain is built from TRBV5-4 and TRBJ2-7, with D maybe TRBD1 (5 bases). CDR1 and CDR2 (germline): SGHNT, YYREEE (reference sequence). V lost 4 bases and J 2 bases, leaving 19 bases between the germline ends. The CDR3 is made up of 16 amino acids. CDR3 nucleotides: TGTGCCAGCAGCCCCCAACCGGACATCCTTGCCTACGAGCAGTACTTC. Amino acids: CASSPQPDILAYEQYF.

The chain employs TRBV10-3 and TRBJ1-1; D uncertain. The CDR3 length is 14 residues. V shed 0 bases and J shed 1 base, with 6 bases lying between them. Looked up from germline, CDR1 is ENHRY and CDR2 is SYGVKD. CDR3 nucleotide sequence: TGTGCCATCAGTGAGTCAGATACGAACACTGAAGCTTTCTTT. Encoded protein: CAISESDTNTEAFF.

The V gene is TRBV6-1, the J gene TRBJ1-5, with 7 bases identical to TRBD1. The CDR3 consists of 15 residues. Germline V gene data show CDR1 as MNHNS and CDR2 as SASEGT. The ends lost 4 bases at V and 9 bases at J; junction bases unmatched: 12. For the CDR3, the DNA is TGTGCCAGCAGTGCGACTCAGGGGGAAGGGAGGCCCCAGCATTTT. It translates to CASSATQGEGRPQHF.

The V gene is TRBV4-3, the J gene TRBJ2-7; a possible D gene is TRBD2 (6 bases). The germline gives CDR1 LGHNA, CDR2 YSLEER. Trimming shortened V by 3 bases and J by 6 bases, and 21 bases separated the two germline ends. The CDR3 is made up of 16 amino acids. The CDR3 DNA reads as TGCGCCAGCAGCCAGGAGGGGAGGCCCACGGCCATCGAGCAGTACTTC. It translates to CASSQEGRPTAIEQYF.

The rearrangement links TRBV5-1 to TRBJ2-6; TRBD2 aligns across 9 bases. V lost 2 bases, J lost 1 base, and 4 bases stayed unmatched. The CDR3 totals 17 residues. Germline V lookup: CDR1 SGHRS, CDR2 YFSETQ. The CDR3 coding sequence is TGCGCCAGCAGCTTCTGGCGGGGGGGATCTGGGGCCAACGTCCTGACTTTC. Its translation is CASSFWRGGSGANVLTF. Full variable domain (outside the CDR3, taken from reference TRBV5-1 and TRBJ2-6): KAGVTQTPRYLIKTRGQQVTLSCSPISGHRSVSWYQQTPGQGLQFLFEYFSETQRNKGNFPGRFSGRQFSNSRSEMNVSTLELGDSALYLCASSFWRGGSGANVLTFGAGSRLTVL.

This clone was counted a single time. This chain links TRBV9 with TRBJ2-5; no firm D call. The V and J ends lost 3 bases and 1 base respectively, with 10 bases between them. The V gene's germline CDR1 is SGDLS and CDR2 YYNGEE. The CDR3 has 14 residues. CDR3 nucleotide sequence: TGTGCCAGCAGCGCCACGACCGCCCAAGAGACCCAGTACTTC. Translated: CASSATTAQETQYF.

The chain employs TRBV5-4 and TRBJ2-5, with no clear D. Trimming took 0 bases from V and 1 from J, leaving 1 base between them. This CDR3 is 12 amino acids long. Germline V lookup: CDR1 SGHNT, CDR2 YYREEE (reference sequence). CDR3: CASSLGQETQYF. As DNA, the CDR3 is TGTGCCAGCAGCTTGGGCCAAGAGACCCAGTACTTC.

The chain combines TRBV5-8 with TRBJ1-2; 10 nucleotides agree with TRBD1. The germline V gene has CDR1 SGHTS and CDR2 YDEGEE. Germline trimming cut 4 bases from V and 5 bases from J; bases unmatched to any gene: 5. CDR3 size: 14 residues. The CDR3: CASSLGTGEYGYTF. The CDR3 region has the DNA TGTGCCAGCAGCCTCGGGACAGGGGAATATGGCTACACCTTC.

CDR3: CASSLVGGMNTEAFF. The DNA for the CDR3 is TGTGCCAGCAGCTTGGTTGGGGGCATGAACACTGAAGCTTTCTTT. This chain joins TRBV5-6 and TRBJ1-1, with a weak D call TRBD1 (6 bases). This CDR3 is 15 amino acids long. V lost 0 bases, J lost 0 bases, and 9 bases lay in between. Germline V gene sequence: CDR1 SGHDT, CDR2 YYEEEE.

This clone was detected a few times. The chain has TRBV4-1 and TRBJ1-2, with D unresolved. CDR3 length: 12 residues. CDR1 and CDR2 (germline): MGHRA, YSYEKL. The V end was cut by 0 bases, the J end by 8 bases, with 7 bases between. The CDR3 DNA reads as TGCGCCAGCAGCCAAGATAGCGCAGGCTACACCTTC. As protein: CASSQDSAGYTF.